The rows below give T cell receptor beta chains drawn from one sample of a study of T cells in Graves' hyperthyroidism and ophthalmopathy. TCRdb re-derived calls from the multiplex PCR reads in MiXCR, one entry per CDR3 protein. The data show 350,000 to 450,000 distinct CDR3 sequences, with over 12% seen just once and 25% to 30% held by the top ten. The sample was blood. The source is a man in his fifties or sixties with Graves' ophthalmopathy. Both conserved end residues are part of each CDR3. Each record gives: D gene, clone size, J gene, V gene, CDR3 protein, CDR3 DNA. A D gene is named only where the DNA matches it firmly. A clone size is listed for some rows: how often the clone was seen (once, few, many), or a class if it is expanded.

>NA|many|TRBJ2-1|TRBV28
CASSTLWPEQFF
TGTGCCAGCAGTACCCTCTGGCCCGAGCAGTTCTTC
>NA|many|TRBJ2-2|TRBV2
CASSVYDKTMERANTGELFF
TGTGCCAGCAGTGTCTACGACAAGACTATGGAAAGAGCGAACACCGGGGAGCTGTTTTTT
>TRBD1|many|TRBJ2-3|TRBV20-1
CSASLLGQGISDTQYF
TGCAGTGCTAGTTTGTTGGGACAGGGTATATCAGATACGCAGTATTTT
>TRBD2|many|TRBJ2-3|TRBV12-5
CASDKRSGSATDTQYF
TGTGCTAGTGACAAGAGGAGCGGGAGCGCCACAGATACGCAGTATTTT
>TRBD1|many|TRBJ2-5|TRBV6-1
CASSDIPGTGQETQYF
TGTGCCAGCAGTGATATACCCGGGACAGGACAAGAGACCCAGTACTTC
>TRBD1|many|TRBJ1-2|TRBV28
CASSPGQDGYTF
TGTGCCAGCAGTCCGGGACAGGATGGCTACACCTTC
>NA|many|TRBJ2-2|TRBV3-1
CASSQEGELFF
TGTGCCAGCAGCCAGGAAGGGGAGCTGTTTTTT
>NA|many|TRBJ1-1|TRBV29-1
CSGLGQLNTEAFF
TGCAGCGGTCTCGGACAGCTGAACACTGAAGCTTTCTTT
>TRBD2|many|TRBJ2-1|TRBV11-2
CASSETGTSGDNEQFF
TGTGCCAGCAGCGAGACCGGGACTAGCGGGGACAATGAGCAGTTCTTC
>TRBD1|few|TRBJ1-6|TRBV2
CASSRDSKNSPLHF
TGTGCCAGCAGCCGGGACAGCAAAAATTCACCCCTCCACTTT
>NA|few|TRBJ2-6|TRBV6-1
CASRRGGIPAGANVLTF
TGTGCCAGCAGGAGGGGGGGTATACCGGCTGGGGCCAACGTCCTGACTTTC
>NA|NA|TRBJ2-2|TRBV7-9
CASSPWLSRDTGELFF
TGTGCCAGCAGCCCCTGGTTGTCACGCGACACCGGGGAGCTGTTTTTT
>NA|many|TRBJ2-5|TRBV3-1
CASSQGAAQYF
TGTGCCAGCAGCCAAGGAGCGGCCCAGTACTTC
>NA|once|TRBJ2-2|TRBV15
CATSSGGITGELFF
TGTGCCACCAGCAGTGGGGGAATCACCGGGGAGCTGTTTTTT
>NA|many|TRBJ1-3|TRBV20-1
CSAKLSDRGNTIYF
TGCAGTGCTAAACTATCAGATCGGGGAAACACCATATATTTT
>TRBD1|many|TRBJ1-2|TRBV2
CASSGGQSSGYTF
TGTGCCAGCAGTGGGGGACAGAGTTCTGGCTACACCTTC
>NA|many|TRBJ2-7|TRBV28
CASSPSLGGATYEQYF
TGTGCCAGCAGTCCATCCTTGGGGGGGGCAACCTACGAGCAGTACTTC
>TRBD2|few|TRBJ2-1|TRBV2
CASSLLAGDYNEQFF
TGTGCCAGCAGTTTACTAGCGGGGGACTACAATGAGCAGTTCTTC
>TRBD1|few|TRBJ2-2|TRBV5-1
CASSEGAHTGELFF
TGCGCCAGCAGCGAGGGGGCGCACACCGGGGAGCTGTTTTTT
>NA|many|TRBJ2-7|TRBV3-1
CASSPRWSPPYF
TGTGCCAGCAGCCCCAGGTGGAGCCCTCCGTACTTC
>TRBD1|few|TRBJ1-5|TRBV25-1
CASSEGGGVGDQPQHF
TGTGCCAGCAGTGAAGGAGGGGGCGTTGGTGATCAGCCCCAGCATTTT
>NA|many|TRBJ1-6|TRBV11-2
CASSSREGPLHF
TGTGCCAGCAGCTCCCGAGAGGGGCCCCTCCACTTT
>TRBD2|NA|TRBJ2-1|TRBV28
CASSPGRADGNEQFF
TGTGCCAGCAGTCCCGGGAGGGCCGATGGTAATGAGCAGTTCTTC
>TRBD1|many|TRBJ1-1|TRBV20-1
CSAPGTGTGTEAFF
TGCAGTGCCCCCGGGACAGGGACTGGGACTGAAGCTTTCTTT
>NA|once|TRBJ1-3|TRBV4-1
CASSQGLLRRSRGNTIYF
TGCGCCAGCAGCCAAGGTCTCCTACGCAGGTCTAGGGGAAACACCATATATTTT
>TRBD2|many|TRBJ2-7|TRBV10-3
CAISELFILAEPSEQYF
TGTGCCATCAGTGAGCTCTTCATACTAGCGGAGCCCTCCGAGCAGTACTTC
>NA|many|TRBJ1-4|TRBV30
CAWSLGLSNEKLFF
TGTGCCTGGAGTCTGGGGTTATCTAATGAAAAACTGTTTTTT
>NA|few|TRBJ2-1|TRBV27
CASTTTGLYNEQFF
TGTGCCAGCACCACGACAGGCTTATACAATGAGCAGTTCTTC